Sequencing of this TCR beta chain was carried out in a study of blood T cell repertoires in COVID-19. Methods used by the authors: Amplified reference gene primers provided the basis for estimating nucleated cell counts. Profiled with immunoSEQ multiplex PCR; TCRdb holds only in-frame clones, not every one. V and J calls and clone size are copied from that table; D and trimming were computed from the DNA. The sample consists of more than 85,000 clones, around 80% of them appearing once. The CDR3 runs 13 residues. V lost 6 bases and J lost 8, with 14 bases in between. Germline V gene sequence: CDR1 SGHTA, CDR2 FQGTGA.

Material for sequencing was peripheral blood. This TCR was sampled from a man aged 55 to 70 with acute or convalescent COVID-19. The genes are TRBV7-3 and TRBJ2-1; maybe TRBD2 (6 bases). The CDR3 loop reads CASSKRWGDEQFF. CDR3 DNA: TGTGCCAGCAGTAAGCGTTGGGGGGATGAGCAGTTCTTC.